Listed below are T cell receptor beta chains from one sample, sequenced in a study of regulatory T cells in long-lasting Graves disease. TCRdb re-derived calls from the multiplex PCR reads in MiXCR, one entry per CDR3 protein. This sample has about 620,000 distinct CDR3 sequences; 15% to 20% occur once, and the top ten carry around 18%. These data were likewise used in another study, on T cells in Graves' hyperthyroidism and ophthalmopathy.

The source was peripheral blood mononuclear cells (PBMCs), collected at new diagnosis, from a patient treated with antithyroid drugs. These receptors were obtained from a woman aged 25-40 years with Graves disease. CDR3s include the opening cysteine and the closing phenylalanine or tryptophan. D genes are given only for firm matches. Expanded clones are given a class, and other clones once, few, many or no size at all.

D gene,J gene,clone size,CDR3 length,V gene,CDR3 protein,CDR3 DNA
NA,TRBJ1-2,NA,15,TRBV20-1,CSARDPATLNYGYTF,TGCAGTGCTAGAGATCCCGCGACTCTTAACTATGGCTACACCTTC
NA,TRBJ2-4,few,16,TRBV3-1,CASSPPGTLAKNIQYF,TGTGCCAGCAGCCCGCCAGGGACCCTAGCCAAAAACATTCAGTACTTC
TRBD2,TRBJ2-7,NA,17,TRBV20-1,CSASSMDEWREGHEQYF,TGCAGTGCTAGCAGTATGGACGAGTGGCGGGAGGGCCACGAGCAGTACTTC
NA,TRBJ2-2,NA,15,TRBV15,CATSPRAGGTGELFF,TGTGCCACCAGCCCCCGAGCCGGCGGGACCGGGGAGCTGTTTTTT
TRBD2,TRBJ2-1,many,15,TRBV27,CASIQTSGSVYEQFF,TGTGCCAGCATTCAGACTAGCGGGAGTGTCTATGAGCAGTTCTTC
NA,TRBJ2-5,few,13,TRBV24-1,CATSDPPPKTQYF,TGTGCCACCAGTGATCCGCCCCCAAAGACCCAGTACTTC
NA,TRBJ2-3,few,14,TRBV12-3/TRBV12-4,CASRPTGDTDTQYF,TGTGCCAGCAGACCGACAGGAGACACAGATACGCAGTATTTT
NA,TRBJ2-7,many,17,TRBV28,CASSLMAKIALTYEQYF,TGTGCCAGCAGTTTAATGGCCAAAATTGCCCTTACCTACGAGCAGTACTTC
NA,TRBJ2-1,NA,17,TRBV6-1,CASSDSLSSSSYNEQFF,TGTGCCAGCAGTGACTCTCTGTCCTCCTCCTCCTACAATGAGCAGTTCTTC
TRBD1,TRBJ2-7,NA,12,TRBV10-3,CAIRGTAYEQYF,TGTGCCATCAGGGGGACAGCCTACGAGCAGTACTTC
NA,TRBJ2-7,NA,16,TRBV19,CASRATGAELSYEQYF,TGTGCCAGTAGAGCGACGGGCGCAGAGCTATCCTACGAGCAGTACTTC
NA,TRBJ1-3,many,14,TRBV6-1,CASSPTGVGNTIYF,TGTGCCAGCAGCCCGACAGGAGTCGGAAACACCATATATTTT
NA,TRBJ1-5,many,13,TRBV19,CASSMGGSQPQHF,TGTGCCAGTAGTATGGGGGGATCCCAGCCCCAGCATTTT
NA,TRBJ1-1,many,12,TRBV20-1,CSARRQNTEAFF,TGCAGTGCTAGACGGCAGAACACTGAAGCTTTCTTT
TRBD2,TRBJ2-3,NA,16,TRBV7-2,CASSLMGLAGSDTQYF,TGTGCCAGCAGCTTGATGGGACTAGCGGGATCAGATACGCAGTATTTT
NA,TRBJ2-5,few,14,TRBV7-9,CASSFFRSQETQYF,TGTGCCAGCAGCTTTTTTAGGTCCCAAGAGACCCAGTACTTC
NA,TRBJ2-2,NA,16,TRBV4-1,CASSQEGRGRTGELFF,TGCGCCAGCAGCCAAGAGGGGAGGGGGAGAACCGGGGAGCTGTTTTTT
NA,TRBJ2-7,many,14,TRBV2,CASSEVEGSYEQYF,TGTGCCAGCAGTGAAGTGGAGGGTTCCTACGAGCAGTACTTC
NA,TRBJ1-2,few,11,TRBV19,CASTNDIGYTF,TGTGCCAGTACCAATGACATAGGCTACACCTTC
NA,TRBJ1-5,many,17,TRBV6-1,CATRGARSVMGNQPQHF,TGTGCCACAAGGGGGGCACGGTCCGTCATGGGCAATCAGCCCCAGCATTTT
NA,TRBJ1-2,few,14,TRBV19,CASRIGRQGHGYTF,TGTGCCAGTAGAATCGGCCGCCAGGGACATGGCTACACCTTC
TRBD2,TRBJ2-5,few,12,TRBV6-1,CASRASGETQYF,TGTGCCAGCAGGGCTAGCGGAGAGACCCAGTACTTC
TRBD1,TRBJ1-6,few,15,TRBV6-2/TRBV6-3,CASSYGGQGSSPLHF,TGTGCCAGCAGTTACGGGGGACAGGGATCATCACCCCTCCACTTT